This paragraph reports one T cell receptor (beta chain). In this sample, this clonotype turned up a few times. Its antigen is not yet known. Base qualities are missing; no much larger clone stands one base away. These reads were obtained on an Illumina HiSeq 1500. In TCRdb, the public reads were trimmed at Q25 with fastp and aligned with MiXCR, with productive beta chains retained. Each entry merges the rows of one CDR3 protein and shows their most common DNA and genes. This sample has approximately 240,000 distinct CDR3 sequences in its table, and roughly an eighth of those were observed once. The top ten clonotypes cover 1.5% to 2% of the sample. These data originate in a study of T cell repertoires in cytomegalovirus infection (dated by TCRdb to about 2019). Describing the broader study: Because public TCR beta signatures pointed to carriage of CMV infection together with the matching HLA type, the HLA type of each donor mattered for the analysis.

Looking up the germline V gene yields CDR1 MNHNS and CDR2 SASEGT. Trimming takes 2 bases from V and 4 bases from J, and the germline ends sit 14 bases apart. From cysteine to phenylalanine, the CDR3 is 15 amino acids long. The DNA shown is the 45-base CDR3, in frame from base 1. The paper's findings and limits, for the study overall: Carriers of CMV infection plus the relevant HLA type were discriminated by the cumulative frequency of public TCR beta family members in the study cohort and in an independent roughly 400-donor cohort. The ex vivo response was dominated by HLA-C-restricted CMV-specific TCR beta clonotypes, and the single most frequent clonotype in two of eight donors was supplied by these HLA-C-restricted clonotypes.

This TCR derives from a human donor in good health (CMV status not recorded). Some clones in this sample may be carry-over from other donors' samples. The rearranged segments are TRBV6-1 and TRBJ1-1; the D region possibly corresponds to TRBD1 (5 bases align). The sequenced material came from PBMCs. The CDR3 sequence is CASSEWGTGGTEAFF. The DNA sequence reads TGTGCCAGCAGTGAATGGGGGACTGGGGGCACTGAAGCTTTCTTT.